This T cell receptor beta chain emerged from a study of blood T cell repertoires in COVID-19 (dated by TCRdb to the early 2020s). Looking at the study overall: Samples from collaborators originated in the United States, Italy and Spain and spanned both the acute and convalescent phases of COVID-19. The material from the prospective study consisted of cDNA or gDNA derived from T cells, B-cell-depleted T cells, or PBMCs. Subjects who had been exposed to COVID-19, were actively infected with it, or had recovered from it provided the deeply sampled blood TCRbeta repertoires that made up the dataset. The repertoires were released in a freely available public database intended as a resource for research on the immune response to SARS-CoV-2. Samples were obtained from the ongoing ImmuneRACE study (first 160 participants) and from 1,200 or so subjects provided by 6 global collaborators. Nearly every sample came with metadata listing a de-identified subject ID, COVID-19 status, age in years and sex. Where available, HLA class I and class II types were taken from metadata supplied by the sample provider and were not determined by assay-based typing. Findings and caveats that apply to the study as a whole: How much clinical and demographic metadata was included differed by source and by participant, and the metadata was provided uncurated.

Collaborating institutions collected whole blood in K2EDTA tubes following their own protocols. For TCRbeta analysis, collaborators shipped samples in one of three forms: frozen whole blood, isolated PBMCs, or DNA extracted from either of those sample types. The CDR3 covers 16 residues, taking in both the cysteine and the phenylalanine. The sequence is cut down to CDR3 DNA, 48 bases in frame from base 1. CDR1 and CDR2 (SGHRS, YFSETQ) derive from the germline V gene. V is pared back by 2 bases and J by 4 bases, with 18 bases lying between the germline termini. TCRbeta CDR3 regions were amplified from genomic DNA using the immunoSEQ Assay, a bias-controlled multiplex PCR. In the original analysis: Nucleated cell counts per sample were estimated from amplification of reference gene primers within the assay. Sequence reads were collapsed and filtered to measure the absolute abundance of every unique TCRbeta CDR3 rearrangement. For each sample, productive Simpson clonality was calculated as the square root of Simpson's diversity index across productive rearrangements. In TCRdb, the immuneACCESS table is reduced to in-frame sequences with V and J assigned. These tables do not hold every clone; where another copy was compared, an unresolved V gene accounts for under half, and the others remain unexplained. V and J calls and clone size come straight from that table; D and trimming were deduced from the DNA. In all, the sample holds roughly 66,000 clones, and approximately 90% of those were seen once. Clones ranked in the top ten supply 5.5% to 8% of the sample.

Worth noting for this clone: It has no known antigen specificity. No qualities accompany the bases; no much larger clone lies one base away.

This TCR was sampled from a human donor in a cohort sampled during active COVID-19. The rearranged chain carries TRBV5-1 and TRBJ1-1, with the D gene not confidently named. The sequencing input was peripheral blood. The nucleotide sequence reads TGCGCCAGCAGCTTTGACTCTCAGCGCCTGGGCACTGAAGCTTTCTTT. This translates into CASSFDSQRLGTEAFF.